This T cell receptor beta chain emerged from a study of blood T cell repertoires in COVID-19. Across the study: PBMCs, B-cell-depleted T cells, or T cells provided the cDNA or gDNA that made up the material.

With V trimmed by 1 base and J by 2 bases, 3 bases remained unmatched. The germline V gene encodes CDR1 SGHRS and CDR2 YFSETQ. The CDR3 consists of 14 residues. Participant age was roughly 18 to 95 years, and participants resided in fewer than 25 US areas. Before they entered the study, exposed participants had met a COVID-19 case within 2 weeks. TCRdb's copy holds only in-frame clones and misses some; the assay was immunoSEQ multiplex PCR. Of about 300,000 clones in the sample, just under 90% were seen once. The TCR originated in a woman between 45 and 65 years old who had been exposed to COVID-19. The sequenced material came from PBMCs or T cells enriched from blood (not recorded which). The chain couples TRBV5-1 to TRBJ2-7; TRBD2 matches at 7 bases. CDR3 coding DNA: TGCGCCAGCAGCTTGCAGCGGGAAACCTACGAGCAGTACTTC. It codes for CASSLQRETYEQYF.